One sample yielded the 18 T cell receptor beta chains listed below, sequenced in a study of T cell responses to AZD1222 COVID-19 vaccine. Libraries were prepared by immunoSEQ multiplex PCR; TCRdb keeps only in-frame clonotypes and omits some of them. The data contain about 110,000 clones, roughly 89% of them seen just once; the ten biggest clones take up 2% to 2.5%. Sequenced material: peripheral blood, taken 28 days after the second AZD1222 dose. These TCRs come from an adult who received the AZD1222 COVID-19 vaccine.

The chain links TRBV11-2 to TRBJ2-5; D is unclear. From germline, CDR1 is SGHAT and CDR2 FQNNGV. The CDR3 has 13 residues. Trimming shortened V by 1 base and J by 1 base, and 4 bases separated the two germline ends. As DNA, the CDR3 is TGTGCCAGCAGCTTAGGGGTCCAAGAGACCCAGTACTTC. This translates into CASSLGVQETQYF.

J is TRBJ2-3 and V is TRBV2, with 9 bases aligning to TRBD1. The length of the CDR3 is 16 residues. V shed 2 bases, J shed 4 bases, and the junction held 7 bases outside the gene matches. Germline lookup yields CDR1 SNHLY and CDR2 FYNNEI. The CDR3 DNA reads TGTGCCAGCAGTGAACTAGGGACAGGGATCCCAGATACGCAGTATTTT. Residues: CASSELGTGIPDTQYF.

The rearrangement uses TRBV4-1 and TRBJ1-1; no clear D gene. V was shortened by 0 bases and J by 0 bases, with 8 bases between the two germline ends. Germline CDR1 reads MGHRA; CDR2 reads YSYEKL. This CDR3 comprises 15 residues. In nucleotides, the CDR3 is TGCGCCAGCAGCCAAGACCCGTTGATGAACACTGAAGCTTTCTTT. Encoded protein: CASSQDPLMNTEAFF.

The rearrangement joins TRBV7-9 to TRBJ2-7; TRBD1 aligns across 9 bases. The CDR3 is 14 residues long. CDR1 and CDR2 (germline): SEHNR, FQNEAQ (reference sequence). J lost 7 bases, V lost 2 bases, and 6 bases had no gene match. CDR3 region: CASSLHGDREEQYF. The CDR3 region has the DNA TGTGCCAGCAGCTTACATGGGGACAGGGAAGAGCAGTACTTC.

The chain employs TRBV5-1 and TRBJ1-5, with TRBD1 matching over 10 bases. The CDR3 is made up of 16 amino acids. V lost 4 bases and J lost 4; bases outside the gene matches: 8. Per the germline V gene, CDR1 is SGHRS and CDR2 is YFSETQ. In nucleotides, the CDR3 is TGCGCCAGCAGCACCGGGACAGGGGTCGGGAATCAGCCCCAGCATTTT. Residues: CASSTGTGVGNQPQHF.

A single count supports this clone. The chain carries TRBV9 and TRBJ1-1; no clear D. The V and J ends lost 4 bases and 4 bases respectively, with 23 bases between them. This CDR3 contains 17 residues. From germline, CDR1 is SGDLS and CDR2 YYNGEE. The chain's CDR3 is CASSSTPRLGSGTEAFF. The CDR3 nucleotides read TGTGCCAGCAGCTCCACCCCACGGCTGGGGTCGGGCACTGAAGCTTTCTTT.

The CDR3 spells CASSLGGNTEAFF. The CDR3 DNA reads as TGTGCCAGCAGCCTGGGGGGGAACACTGAAGCTTTCTTT. V and J are TRBV5-6 and TRBJ1-1, with a tentative D call TRBD1 (5 bases). Trimming shortened V by 4 bases and J by 1 base, and 8 bases separated the two germline ends. The CDR3 totals 13 residues. Germline lookup yields CDR1 SGHDT and CDR2 YYEEEE.

The chain employs TRBV2 and TRBJ2-1; 10 bases map to TRBD2. Germline CDR1 SNHLY, CDR2 FYNNEI. The CDR3 extends over 16 amino acids. V shed 1 base and J 4 bases; nucleotides not matched to a gene: 4. CDR3 DNA sequence: TGTGCCAGCAGTGAAGAGGTAGCGGGGGGTTACAATGAGCAGTTCTTC. Translation: CASSEEVAGGYNEQFF.

This clone was seen a few times. This CDR3 is also generated by other DNA sequences in the sample. This chain links TRBV18 with TRBJ2-3; D is undetermined. This CDR3 spans 13 amino acids. CDR1 is KGHSH and CDR2 is LQKENI in the germline V gene. Trimming stripped 0 bases from V and 0 bases from J, with 1 base between. The CDR3 loop is CASSPPSTDTQYF. CDR3 nucleotide sequence: TGTGCCAGCTCACCACCCAGCACAGATACGCAGTATTTT. The full variable domain, completed using reference TRBV18 and TRBJ2-3, is NAGVMQNPRHLVRRRGQEARLRCSPMKGHSHVYWYRQLPEEGLKFMVYLQKENIIDESGMPKERFSAEFPKEGPSILRIQQVVRGDSAAYFCASSPPSTDTQYFGPGTRLTVL.

This sequence joins TRBV7-2 and TRBJ1-5, with TRBD1 as a possible D gene (5 bases). Germline loops: CDR1 SGHTA, CDR2 FQGNSA. The CDR3 covers 19 residues. V lost 2 bases and J lost 3, with 23 bases in between. The CDR3 reads CASSLKGRQMDGINQPQHF. The CDR3 coding sequence is TGTGCCAGCAGCTTAAAGGGGAGACAAATGGACGGGATCAATCAGCCCCAGCATTTT.

This sequence joins TRBV7-3 and TRBJ2-5; 11 bases line up with TRBD2. The CDR3 totals 18 residues. Losses at the gene ends were 5 bases for V and 3 bases for J; bases not matched to a gene: 14. Germline V CDR1 and CDR2: SGHTA, FQGTGA. The CDR3 spells CASSPALAGAQGEETQYF. The CDR3 DNA reads TGTGCCAGCAGCCCCGCACTAGCGGGGGCACAAGGGGAAGAGACCCAGTACTTC.

This clone came up a few times. The gene calls are TRBV7-9 and TRBJ2-1; D is possibly TRBD1 or TRBD2 (5 bases each). Germline CDR1 and CDR2: SEHNR and FQNEAQ (reference sequence). The CDR3 contains 16 residues. V was shortened by 1 base and J by 9 bases, with 19 bases between the two germline ends. The CDR3 DNA is TGTGCCAGCAGCTTAGGTTCCCTAGTGGGACGAGGTGAGCAGTTCTTC. Protein product: CASSLGSLVGRGEQFF. Full variable domain (remainder filled in from reference TRBV7-9 and TRBJ2-1): DTGVSQNPRHKITKRGQNVTFRCDPISEHNRLYWYRQTLGQGPEFLTYFQNEAQLEKSRLLSDRFSAERPKGSFSTLEIQRTEQGDSAMYLCASSLGSLVGRGEQFFGPGTRLTVL.

The J gene is TRBJ2-3, the V gene TRBV28; TRBD1 matches at 8 bases. The junction had 8 bases not matched to a gene; V was cut back by 8 bases and J by 4 bases. The CDR3 length is 14 residues. Germline CDR1 and CDR2: MDHEN and SYDVKM. CDR3 amino acids: CASESGQGPDTQYF. CDR3 bases: TGTGCCAGCGAGTCCGGACAGGGACCAGATACGCAGTATTTT.

V usage is TRBV2 and J usage is TRBJ1-2; D possibly corresponds to TRBD1 (5 bases). Germline CDR1 and CDR2: SNHLY and FYNNEI. The CDR3 is 13 residues long. Trimming pared 2 bases from V and 8 bases from J, leaving 12 bases between. CDR3 amino acids: CASSERQGGGYTF. The CDR3 nucleotides read TGTGCCAGCAGTGAACGGCAGGGAGGGGGCTACACCTTC.

Of note for this clone: One end of the junction fails to match germline, which may point to a read error. The chain uses TRBV3-1 (or the pseudogene TRBV3-2) and TRBJ1-1; 8 nucleotides match TRBD1. Looked up from germline, CDR1 is LGHDT and CDR2 is YNNKEL (reference sequence). This CDR3 is 12 amino acids long. CDR3 sequence: CASNQQGAEAFF. The DNA of the CDR3 is TGTGCCAGCAACCAACAGGGGGCTGAAGCTTTCTTT.

This rearrangement joins TRBV6-6 to TRBJ1-3; D gene ambiguous. Germline assignment: CDR1 MNHNY and CDR2 SVGAGI (reference sequence). CDR3 length: 12 residues. The V gene lost 6 bases and the J gene lost 2 bases, with 5 bases spanning the gap. The CDR3 DNA reads as TGTGCCAGCAGCCTAGCTGGAAACACCATATATTTT. Protein sequence: CASSLAGNTIYF.

The chain joins TRBV5-1 to TRBJ1-1; 9 bases line up with TRBD1. Germline values: CDR1 SGHRS, CDR2 YFSETQ. The CDR3 totals 13 residues. V lost 3 bases and J lost 7; bases outside the gene matches: 4. For the CDR3, the DNA is TGCGCCAGCAGCTACCCGGGACAGGGTGAAGCTTTCTTT. Its translation is CASSYPGQGEAFF.

The chain joins TRBV7-9 to TRBJ1-5; the match to TRBD1 covers 7 bases. Germline assignment: CDR1 SEHNR and CDR2 FQNEAQ (reference sequence). Trimming took 5 bases from V and 9 from J; bases not matched to a gene: 13. CDR3 length: 15 residues. CDR3 amino acids: CASSPGQSTLAPQHF. The CDR3 DNA is TGTGCCAGCAGCCCGGGACAGTCTACCTTGGCGCCCCAGCATTTT.